Shown below are 32 T cell receptor beta chains from a single sample sequenced in a study of cytomegalovirus exposure and HLA in healthy donors. The PCR was carried out with 60 Vbeta primers and 13 Jbeta primers. Generated by immunoSEQ multiplex PCR, the TCRdb table keeps only in-frame clones and is missing some. Altogether about 240,000 clones are present, about 81% being singletons, with the ten largest covering 4.5% to 6%. Sequenced material: PBMCs. The origin of the receptors is a woman aged 40 to 49 in good health and CMV-seropositive.

The chain carries TRBV27 and TRBJ2-7; tentative D call: TRBD1 (6 bases). CDR3 size: 15 residues. Germline loops: CDR1 MNHEY, CDR2 SMNVEV (reference sequence). Trimming pared 6 bases from V and 3 bases from J, leaving 18 bases between. CDR3 sequence (DNA): TGTGCCAGCAGAGGGACAATGAGTTATGACTACGAGCAGTACTTC. It specifies CASRGTMSYDYEQYF.

The rearrangement uses TRBV11-3 and TRBJ2-1, with D possibly TRBD1 on 6 matching bases. Germline V gene sequence: CDR1 SGHNT, CDR2 YENEEA. The CDR3 runs 15 residues. The V end lost 3 bases, the J end lost 1 base, and 10 bases lay between the germline ends. CDR3 sequence: CASSLGQGSYNEQFF. CDR3 DNA: TGTGCCAGCAGCTTGGGGCAGGGGTCCTACAATGAGCAGTTCTTC.

The V and J genes are TRBV5-1 and TRBJ2-7, with a weak D call TRBD1 (5 bases). Trimming shortened V by 4 bases and J by 0 bases, and 26 bases separated the two germline ends. Germline V gene data show CDR1 as SGHRS and CDR2 as YFSETQ. The CDR3 is 19 amino acids. CDR3 DNA: TGCGCCAGCAGCACCGGCGATTCACAAGACAGCCCTAGCTCCTACGAGCAGTACTTC. Translation: CASSTGDSQDSPSSYEQYF.

The chain couples TRBV29-1 to TRBJ1-2; D is unclear. The V end lost 7 bases, the J end lost 1 base, and 7 bases lay between the germline ends. This CDR3 comprises 11 residues. The germline V gene has CDR1 SQVTM and CDR2 ANQGSEA. CDR3 in amino acids: CSAEINYGYTF. CDR3 DNA sequence: TGCAGCGCCGAGATTAACTATGGCTACACCTTC.

This chain connects TRBV7-2 to TRBJ1-4, with a tentative D call TRBD1 (5 bases). Trimming stripped 1 base from V and 4 bases from J, with 10 bases between. CDR1 is SGHTA and CDR2 is FQGNSA in the germline V gene. CDR3 length equals 15 residues. The CDR3 region is CASSLVNRHNEKLFF. CDR3 coding DNA: TGTGCCAGCAGCTTAGTAAACAGGCATAATGAAAAACTGTTTTTT.

J is TRBJ2-7 and V is TRBV2; 10 bases are shared with TRBD1. The CDR3 covers 14 residues. CDR1 and CDR2 from the germline V gene are SNHLY and FYNNEI. J was trimmed by 2 bases and V by 5 bases; bases with no gene match: 3. CDR3 sequence: CASSRDRGTYEQYF. Here the CDR3 DNA reads TGTGCCAGCAGTCGGGACAGGGGTACCTACGAGCAGTACTTC.

This clone occurred a few times. This chain links TRBV5-8 with TRBJ2-1, with 7 bases lining up with TRBD1. In germline, CDR1 is SGHTS, CDR2 YDEGEE. J was trimmed by 10 bases and V by 0 bases; bases with no gene match: 7. The CDR3 covers 14 residues. The CDR3 here is CASSLGPGGREQFF. The CDR3 DNA reads TGTGCCAGCAGCTTGGGGCCAGGGGGTAGGGAGCAGTTCTTC.

The rearrangement joins TRBV30 to TRBJ1-2, with D uncertain. The V end lost 0 bases, the J end lost 8 bases, and 13 bases lay between the germline ends. Germline V gives CDR1 GTSNPN, CDR2 SVGIG (reference sequence). This CDR3 has 13 amino acids. CDR3 loop: CAWSVLKDSGYTF. In nucleotides, the CDR3 is TGTGCCTGGAGTGTACTCAAGGACTCGGGCTACACCTTC.

The chain employs TRBV7-2 and TRBJ2-7; TRBD1 is a possible D gene (5 bases). Germline V gives CDR1 SGHTA, CDR2 FQGNSA. Trimming shortened V by 0 bases and J by 4 bases, and 10 bases separated the two germline ends. This CDR3 has 14 residues. The CDR3 is CASSLAGVRYEQYF. As DNA, the CDR3 is TGTGCCAGCAGCTTAGCAGGGGTACGATACGAGCAGTACTTC.

The chain has TRBV6-5 and TRBJ1-2, with D possibly TRBD1 on 6 matching bases. Germline loops: CDR1 MNHEY, CDR2 SVGAGI. The CDR3 contains 15 residues. Trimming removed 2 bases at V and 7 bases at J, with 17 bases between. The CDR3 DNA reads TGTGCCAGCAGTTACACGGGGGGCTCGGTCTCTGGCTACACCTTC. It is translated as CASSYTGGSVSGYTF.

The rearrangement joins TRBV29-1 to TRBJ1-2, with D possibly TRBD1 on 5 matching bases. The V end was cut by 4 bases, the J end by 6 bases, with 9 bases between. CDR3 size: 11 residues. Germline V gene lookup returns CDR1 SQVTM and CDR2 ANQGSEA. The CDR3 sequence is CSVVSGNGYTF. Written as DNA, the CDR3 is TGCAGCGTTGTGTCAGGGAATGGCTACACCTTC.

J is TRBJ2-4 and V is TRBV9, with 7 bases matching TRBD2. Germline CDR1 reads SGDLS; CDR2 reads YYNGEE. Unmatched junction bases numbered 12, after V lost 4 bases and J lost 8 bases. The CDR3 length is 15 residues. CDR3 sequence (DNA): TGTGCCAGCAGCTCTACCCCCGGGGGGATTCACATTCAGTACTTC. This codes for CASSSTPGGIHIQYF.

This rearrangement joins TRBV30 to TRBJ2-1; perhaps TRBD1 as D (5 bases). This CDR3 region has 13 residues. V was clipped by 1 base and J by 6 bases, with 10 bases between them. CDR1 is GTSNPN, CDR2 SVGIG, per germline (reference sequence). CDR3 loop: CAWSALQVNEQFF. In nucleotides, the CDR3 is TGTGCCTGGAGTGCCTTACAGGTCAATGAGCAGTTCTTC.

This clone was counted a single time. The J gene is TRBJ1-3, the V gene TRBV9; TRBD1 might be the D (6 bases). Germline V gene sequence: CDR1 SGDLS, CDR2 YYNGEE. The CDR3 has 16 amino acids. Between the trimmed V and J ends, which lost 4 bases and 1 base, there was a span of 15 bases. The CDR3: CASSPFIQGSGNTIYF. In DNA form, the CDR3 reads TGTGCCAGCAGCCCTTTTATTCAGGGGTCTGGAAACACCATATATTTT. The full variable domain, in which reference TRBV9 and TRBJ1-3 provide the parts outside the CDR3, is DSGVTQTPKHLITATGQRVTLRCSPRSGDLSVYWYQQSLDQGLQFLIQYYNGEERAKGNILERFSAQQFPDLHSELNLSSLELGDSALYFCASSPFIQGSGNTIYFGEGSWLTVV.

The chain links TRBV6-5 to TRBJ1-1; TRBD1 matches 8 bases. CDR1 and CDR2 from the germline V gene are MNHEY and SVGAGI. The length of the CDR3 is 13 residues. V shed 5 bases, J shed 6 bases, and the junction held 5 bases outside the gene matches. DNA for the CDR3: TGTGCCAGCAGTCCCGACAGGGGACCTGAAGCTTTCTTT. Translation: CASSPDRGPEAFF.

V gene TRBV10-3 combines with J gene TRBJ1-2, with D possibly matching TRBD1 (6 bases). CDR1 is ENHRY, CDR2 SYGVKD, per germline. This CDR3 region has 17 residues. Deletions cut 3 bases from V and 3 bases from J, with 20 bases between. The CDR3 region is CAISENFRAGEYYGYTF. For the CDR3, the DNA is TGTGCCATCAGTGAAAATTTTAGGGCAGGGGAGTACTATGGCTACACCTTC.

The rearrangement uses TRBV13 and TRBJ2-1, with D maybe TRBD2 (6 bases). CDR3 length: 16 residues. CDR1 is PRHDT, CDR2 FYEKMQ, per germline (reference sequence). V shed 1 base and J shed 0 bases, with 10 bases lying between them. The CDR3 is CASSLVVGGSYNEQFF. The CDR3 DNA follows: TGTGCCAGCAGCTTAGTGGTGGGGGGCTCCTACAATGAGCAGTTCTTC. The entire variable domain, with the rest obtained from reference TRBV13 and TRBJ2-1, is as follows: AAGVIQSPRHLIKEKRETATLKCYPIPRHDTVYWYQQGPGQDPQFLISFYEKMQSDKGSIPDRFSAQQFSDYHSELNMSSLELGDSALYFCASSLVVGGSYNEQFFGPGTRLTVL.

V is TRBV4-3 and J is TRBJ1-1, with TRBD1 matching 9 bases. The CDR3 length is 15 residues. Trimming cost V 1 base and J 1 base; bases outside gene matches: 1. The germline gives CDR1 LGHNA, CDR2 YSLEER. The CDR3 protein is CASSQGDRENTEAFF. The CDR3 nucleotides read TGCGCCAGCAGCCAAGGGGACAGGGAGAACACTGAAGCTTTCTTT.

This clone was observed a single time. J is TRBJ2-2 and V is TRBV11-3; TRBD2 aligns across 8 bases. Trimming removed 2 bases from V and 7 bases from J; junction bases left unmatched: 6. The CDR3 is 15 residues long. In germline, CDR1 is SGHNT, CDR2 YENEEA. The CDR3: CASSLFLAGYGELFF. CDR3 in DNA: TGTGCCAGCAGCTTATTTCTAGCGGGCTACGGGGAGCTGTTTTTT. Full variable domain (rest looked up from reference TRBV11-3 and TRBJ2-2): EAGVVQSPRYKIIEKKQPVAFWCNPISGHNTLYWYLQNLGQGPELLIRYENEEAVDDSQLPKDRFSAERLKGVDSTLKIQPAELGDSAVYLCASSLFLAGYGELFFGEGSRLTVL.

The chain combines TRBV10-3 with TRBJ2-7; tentative D call: TRBD2 (6 bases). The CDR3 length is 13 residues. The ends were cut back, 8 bases at V and 2 bases at J, with 13 bases in the middle. The germline gives CDR1 ENHRY, CDR2 SYGVKD. CDR3 in amino acids: CAIGTGGTYEQYF. The CDR3 coding sequence is TGTGCCATCGGAACCGGGGGTACCTACGAGCAGTACTTC.

This rearrangement joins TRBV9 to TRBJ1-1; D is perhaps TRBD1 (5 bases). The CDR3 length is 12 residues. From germline, CDR1 is SGDLS and CDR2 YYNGEE. V lost 4 bases and J lost 5, with 9 bases in between. The CDR3 DNA reads as TGTGCCAGCAGCTCCCAGGGAACTGAAGCTTTCTTT. Its protein product is CASSSQGTEAFF.

This chain links TRBV9 with TRBJ2-6; the D gene is possibly TRBD1 (5 bases). CDR1 and CDR2 (germline): SGDLS, YYNGEE. CDR3 length: 16 residues. V dropped 2 bases and J dropped 0 bases, with 9 bases sitting between them. The CDR3, as DNA: TGTGCCAGCAGCGTGCCAGGGTTCTCTGGGGCCAACGTCCTGACTTTC. Its translation: CASSVPGFSGANVLTF. Filled out from reference TRBV9 and TRBJ2-6, the complete variable domain reads DSGVTQTPKHLITATGQRVTLRCSPRSGDLSVYWYQQSLDQGLQFLIQYYNGEERAKGNILERFSAQQFPDLHSELNLSSLELGDSALYFCASSVPGFSGANVLTFGAGSRLTVL.

The rearrangement uses TRBV30 and TRBJ2-3; 8 bases are shared with TRBD1. This CDR3 spans 16 amino acids. CDR1 GTSNPN and CDR2 SVGIG come from the germline V gene (reference sequence). V lost 0 bases to trimming and J lost 2 bases; unmatched junction nucleotides: 7. The DNA of the CDR3 is TGTGCCTGGAGTGTACCCCGGACAGGGAACACAGATACGCAGTATTTT. This encodes CAWSVPRTGNTDTQYF.

The chain uses TRBV5-1 and TRBJ2-3; 7 bases line up with TRBD1. Germline V gene lookup returns CDR1 SGHRS and CDR2 YFSETQ. The V segment lost 0 bases and the J segment 0 bases; nucleotides outside the gene matches: 1. The CDR3 is 15 amino acids. CDR3 amino acids: CASSLEGQSTDTQYF. The DNA for the CDR3 is TGCGCCAGCAGCTTGGAGGGACAGAGCACAGATACGCAGTATTTT.

The chain uses TRBV5-4 and TRBJ2-3; 8 bases line up with TRBD1. This CDR3 has 14 amino acids. Germline V CDR1 and CDR2: SGHNT, YYREEE (reference sequence). V lost 7 bases and J lost 2; bases outside the gene matches: 6. CDR3 loop: CASGRQGPTDTQYF. CDR3 DNA: TGTGCCAGCGGAAGACAGGGGCCCACAGATACGCAGTATTTT.

The chain employs TRBV4-3 and TRBJ1-3; D is undetermined. Germline-derived CDR1 and CDR2 are LGHNA and YSLEER. The CDR3 length is 16 residues. Trimming stripped 0 bases from V and 2 bases from J, with 11 bases between. The CDR3 here is CASSQDFTATGNTIYF. The CDR3 bases are TGCGCCAGCAGCCAAGATTTCACAGCTACTGGAAACACCATATATTTT.

The genes are TRBV5-8 and TRBJ1-5; TRBD1 might be the D (5 bases). The V gene lost 0 bases and the J gene lost 5 bases, with 6 bases spanning the gap. Germline V gives CDR1 SGHTS, CDR2 YDEGEE. The CDR3 length is 13 residues. DNA of the CDR3: TGTGCCAGCAGCTTGGCGGGGGATCAGCCCCAGCATTTT. Encoded protein: CASSLAGDQPQHF.

This chain connects TRBV27 to TRBJ2-3; D gene uncertain. Germline values: CDR1 MNHEY, CDR2 SMNVEV (reference sequence). The CDR3 contains 12 residues. Trimming cost V 4 bases and J 6 bases, with 8 bases left between them. CDR3 DNA sequence: TGTGCCAGCAGTTACCTAGACGATACGCAGTATTTT. Its protein product is CASSYLDDTQYF.

The chain employs TRBV9 and TRBJ1-3; 9 bases line up with TRBD1. Trimming at V came to 6 bases and at J to 5 bases, leaving 9 bases not matched to a gene. Germline V CDR1 and CDR2: SGDLS, YYNGEE. This CDR3 has 15 residues. The CDR3 DNA reads TGTGCCAGCAACCCAGGGACAGGGTGGAGAAACACCATATATTTT. It specifies CASNPGTGWRNTIYF.

The CDR3 DNA reads TGTGCCAGCAGCGTAGCGGGGGATTCGCGTCAGCCCCAGCATTTT. Its translation: CASSVAGDSRQPQHF. The rearrangement uses TRBV9 and TRBJ1-5; tentative D call: TRBD1 (5 bases). The CDR3 extends over 15 amino acids. Trimming removed 0 bases at V and 6 bases at J, with 13 bases between. Germline lookup yields CDR1 SGDLS and CDR2 YYNGEE.

This rearrangement joins TRBV19 to TRBJ1-5; a possible D gene is TRBD1 (6 bases). V lost 0 bases, J lost 0 bases, and 9 bases lay in between. The CDR3 spans 16 residues. Germline lookup yields CDR1 LNHDA and CDR2 SQIVND (reference sequence). The chain's CDR3 is CASSIDGGYSNQPQHF. As DNA, the CDR3 is TGTGCCAGTAGTATAGATGGGGGCTATAGCAATCAGCCCCAGCATTTT.

The chain has TRBV6-6 and TRBJ1-1, with D perhaps TRBD1 (5 bases). The CDR3 is made up of 16 amino acids. Trimming removed 5 bases at V and 1 base at J, with 17 bases between. CDR1 is MNHNY and CDR2 is SVGAGI in the germline V gene (reference sequence). The CDR3 bases are TGTGCCAGCAGTCCAAACCCCGACAGTAGGAACACTGAAGCTTTCTTT. This translates into CASSPNPDSRNTEAFF.